Listed here are 4 T cell receptor beta chains from one sample, sequenced in a study of post-analysis software for immune sequencing data. General study points: Among several TRBV segments more frequent in patients than controls were TRBV5-6, TRBV5-1 and TRBV20-1.

TCR beta cDNA libraries had unique molecular identifiers. TCRdb passed the PCR reads through MiXCR, listing each CDR3 protein once. The profile shows about 570,000 distinct CDR3 sequences, around 36% of them singletons. No antigen has been assigned to these receptors. The specimen was blood. The receptor source for this set is a girl between 2 and 17 years old with multiple sclerosis.

The sample holds a few counts of this clonotype. This chain links TRBV7-3 with TRBJ2-1, with 9 bases that match TRBD2. Germline V lookup: CDR1 SGHTA, CDR2 FQGTGA. J gave up 6 bases and V 3 bases, and 9 bases lay outside the gene matches. This CDR3 is 16 amino acids long. This CDR3 reads CASSLLAGAGGNEQFF. The CDR3 DNA follows: TGTGCCAGCAGCTTGTTAGCGGGGGCCGGGGGCAATGAGCAGTTCTTC.

This sequence joins TRBV5-1 and TRBJ2-1, with 7 bases fitting TRBD2. Germline CDR1 reads SGHRS; CDR2 reads YFSETQ. Losses at the gene ends were 4 bases for V and 6 bases for J; bases not matched to a gene: 4. CDR3 length: 13 residues. CDR3 sequence (DNA): TGCGCCAGCAGCCCTGGGGGGGGCAATGAGCAGTTCTTC. Translated: CASSPGGGNEQFF.

The gene calls are TRBV5-1 and TRBJ2-1; 12 bases line up with TRBD2. The CDR3 consists of 16 residues. Germline loops: CDR1 SGHRS, CDR2 YFSETQ. With 3 bases clipped from V and 4 bases from J, the junction kept 5 bases outside the gene matches. The CDR3 loop is CASSSGLAGIYNEQFF. The CDR3 nucleotides read TGCGCCAGCAGCTCAGGACTAGCGGGGATTTACAATGAGCAGTTCTTC.

This chain uses TRBV6-6 with TRBJ2-7; 9 bases are a match to TRBD2. The CDR3 has 15 residues. With 5 bases clipped from V and 7 bases from J, the junction kept 12 bases outside the gene matches. The germline gives CDR1 MNHNY, CDR2 SVGAGI (reference sequence). CDR3 region: CASSTMRGGLNEQYF. The CDR3, as DNA: TGTGCCAGCAGTACAATGCGGGGGGGCTTAAATGAGCAGTACTTC.